One sample yielded the 20 T cell receptor beta chains listed below, sequenced in a study of PD-L1 blockade in urothelial cancer. The time point is: pretreatment peripheral blood. Assay: immunoSEQ multiplex PCR; the TCRdb copy retains only in-frame clones and omits some. The table shows 90,000 or so clones, with roughly 89% occurring only once. The input for sequencing was PBMCs, taken around atezolizumab (anti-PD-L1) treatment. These receptors came from a man in his sixties with urothelial cancer.

This rearrangement joins TRBV7-2 to TRBJ2-7; 7 bases fit TRBD1. Germline V gives CDR1 SGHTA, CDR2 FQGNSA. CDR3 size: 14 residues. The V segment lost 3 bases and the J segment 2 bases; nucleotides outside the gene matches: 4. CDR3: CASSLRDRTYEQYF. CDR3 coding DNA: TGTGCCAGCAGCTTGAGGGACAGAACCTACGAGCAGTACTTC. Complete variable domain (other parts from reference TRBV7-2 and TRBJ2-7): GAGVSQSPSNKVTEKGKDVELRCDPISGHTALYWYRQSLGQGLEFLIYFQGNSAPDKSGLPSDRFSAERTGGSVSTLTIQRTQQEDSAVYLCASSLRDRTYEQYFGPGTRLTVT.

The chain uses TRBV4-2 and TRBJ2-1; 11 bases fit TRBD2. V trimming: 3 bases; J trimming: 2 bases; junction bases outside the gene matches: 3. Germline loops: CDR1 LGHNA, CDR2 YNFKEQ. The CDR3 extends over 16 amino acids. CDR3 nucleotide sequence: TGTGCCAGCAGCCAGGGGACTAGCGGTACCTACAATGAGCAGTTCTTC. Translating gives CASSQGTSGTYNEQFF.

The chain links TRBV4-3 to TRBJ2-7; TRBD1 matches 9 bases. J lost 5 bases, V lost 5 bases, and 10 bases had no gene match. Germline loops: CDR1 LGHNA, CDR2 YSLEER. The CDR3 runs to 15 residues. The CDR3 spells CASSLGRTGDDEQYF. The DNA for the CDR3 is TGCGCCAGCAGCTTAGGTCGGACAGGGGACGACGAGCAGTACTTC.

The chain carries TRBV10-1 and TRBJ2-1; D is ambiguous. Germline V CDR1 and CDR2: WNHNN, SYGVQD (reference sequence). V was pared by 0 bases and J by 6 bases, with 15 bases between. The CDR3 loop spans 16 amino acids. CDR3 DNA sequence: TGCGCCAGCAGTGAGTCAAAGCACCAAGAACGCAATGAGCAGTTCTTC. Its translation: CASSESKHQERNEQFF.

This clone turned up a few times. The V and J genes are TRBV28 and TRBJ2-7; D possibly corresponds to TRBD2 (5 bases). This CDR3 has 12 amino acids. The V end lost 8 bases, the J end lost 1 base, and 9 bases lay between the germline ends. The V gene's germline CDR1 is MDHEN and CDR2 SYDVKM. The CDR3 is CASGRGSYEQYF. DNA for the CDR3: TGTGCCAGCGGGCGAGGGTCCTACGAGCAGTACTTC. Full variable domain (rest looked up from reference TRBV28 and TRBJ2-7): DVKVTQSSRYLVKRTGEKVFLECVQDMDHENMFWYRQDPGLGLRLIYFSYDVKMKEKGDIPEGYSVSREKKERFSLILESASTNQTSMYLCASGRGSYEQYFGPGTRLTVT.

The chain employs TRBV18 and TRBJ2-3; the D is unclear. Trimming removed 3 bases from V and 2 bases from J, with 9 bases in between. CDR3 length: 14 amino acids. Germline V gives CDR1 KGHSH, CDR2 LQKENI. This chain's CDR3 is CASSPIPDTDTQYF. The CDR3 DNA reads as TGTGCCAGCTCACCTATTCCAGACACAGATACGCAGTATTTT.

The J gene is TRBJ1-5, the V gene TRBV7-9, with TRBD1 matching over 7 bases. With 1 base clipped from V and 1 base from J, the junction kept 10 bases outside the gene matches. Germline V CDR1 and CDR2: SEHNR, FQNEAQ (reference sequence). CDR3 length equals 18 residues. CDR3 nucleotides: TGTGCCAGCAGCTTAGGAGGGAACAGGGGTATGAGCAATCAGCCCCAGCATTTT. Its protein is CASSLGGNRGMSNQPQHF.

V and J are TRBV5-6 and TRBJ2-4, with TRBD1 matching over 10 bases. Germline assignment: CDR1 SGHDT and CDR2 YYEEEE. V lost 4 bases and J lost 12; bases outside the gene matches: 10. This CDR3 is 14 amino acids long. CDR3 nucleotide sequence: TGTGCCAGCAGCGATGGTGGGGACAGGGGAGCTCAGTACTTC. Translated, it gives CASSDGGDRGAQYF.

The chain is built from TRBV30 and TRBJ2-1, with 7 bases identical to TRBD1. This CDR3 has 13 residues. Germline-derived CDR1 and CDR2 are GTSNPN and SVGIG (reference sequence). The CDR3 sequence: CAKTGFNRGEQFF. CDR3 bases: TGTGCAAAGACAGGGTTCAACCGGGGTGAGCAGTTCTTC.

This clone has a single count. The chain links TRBV10-3 to TRBJ2-7, with D possibly matching TRBD2 (6 bases). This CDR3 is built from 14 residues. Germline V gene sequence: CDR1 ENHRY, CDR2 SYGVKD. The CDR3 nucleotides are TGTGCTGCATCCACCAGTGGGGGGAGCTACGAGCAGTACTTC. Its protein is CAASTSGGSYEQYF.

The chain carries TRBV7-9 and TRBJ1-2; the D is unclear. This CDR3 is built from 12 residues. V shed 2 bases and J shed 7 bases, with 8 bases lying between them. CDR1 and CDR2 (germline): SEHNR, FQNEAQ (reference sequence). CDR3 sequence reads: CASSLSGSGYTF. DNA of the CDR3: TGTGCCAGCAGCTTATCGGGTAGTGGCTACACCTTC.

V usage is TRBV21-1 and J usage is TRBJ1-4; TRBD1, the table's D call, was not compared with the DNA. TRBV21-1 is given as a pseudogene. This CDR3 comprises 18 residues. CDR3 nucleotide sequence: TGTGCCAGCAGCAGGAGTAAGACAGGGGGCGAGACTAATGAAAAACTGTTTTTT. Translating it yields CASSRSKTGGETNEKLFF.

Notes on this clone: The same CDR3 can be traced to other DNA sequences in this sample. The DNA of the CDR3 is TGCGCCAGCAGCTTGGGGCGAGGTACAGATACGCAGTATTTT. Translating it yields CASSLGRGTDTQYF. The chain uses TRBV5-1 and TRBJ2-3; D is unclear. This CDR3 region has 14 residues. CDR1 and CDR2 from the germline V gene are SGHRS and YFSETQ. Trimming took off 0 bases at V and 3 bases at J, with 8 bases between the two ends.

The J gene is TRBJ2-7, the V gene TRBV2, with 9 bases aligning to TRBD2. The V segment lost 7 bases and the J segment 3 bases; nucleotides outside the gene matches: 4. Germline CDR1 is SNHLY and CDR2 is FYNNEI. CDR3 length: 13 residues. The CDR3: CASMEREDYEQYF. For the CDR3, the DNA is TGTGCCAGCATGGAGCGGGAGGACTACGAGCAGTACTTC. Combining the CDR3 with reference TRBV2 and TRBJ2-7 gives the whole variable domain EPEVTQTPSHQVTQMGQEVILRCVPISNHLYFYWYRQILGQKVEFLVSFYNNEISEKSEIFDDQFSVERPDGSNFTLKIRSTKLEDSAMYFCASMEREDYEQYFGPGTRLTVT.

The chain combines TRBV2 with TRBJ2-1; TRBD1 might be the D (5 bases). From germline, CDR1 is SNHLY and CDR2 FYNNEI. This CDR3 has 14 residues. The ends were cut back, 7 bases at V and 6 bases at J, with 16 bases in the middle. For the CDR3, the DNA is TGTGCCAGCATGATAGGACACCTGGCCAATGAGCAGTTCTTC. The encoded protein is CASMIGHLANEQFF. The full variable domain, rest sourced from reference TRBV2 and TRBJ2-1, is EPEVTQTPSHQVTQMGQEVILRCVPISNHLYFYWYRQILGQKVEFLVSFYNNEISEKSEIFDDQFSVERPDGSNFTLKIRSTKLEDSAMYFCASMIGHLANEQFFGPGTRLTVL.

The rearrangement joins TRBV7-8 to TRBJ2-7; TRBD2 aligns across 10 bases. Germline CDR1 and CDR2: SGHVS and FQNEAQ. V gave up 5 bases and J gave up 2 bases; unmatched junction bases: 6. CDR3 length equals 15 residues. DNA for the CDR3: TGTGCCAGCAGCCATGGACTAGCGGACACCTACGAGCAGTACTTC. Protein product: CASSHGLADTYEQYF.

This clone was recorded only once. This rearrangement joins TRBV7-3 to TRBJ2-3, with 8 bases fitting TRBD2. Germline V gene data show CDR1 as SGHTA and CDR2 as FQGTGA. V shed 4 bases, J shed 0 bases, and the junction held 3 bases outside the gene matches. This CDR3 comprises 15 residues. CDR3: CASSSGGGSTDTQYF. In DNA, the CDR3 is TGTGCCAGCAGCTCCGGGGGGGGTAGCACAGATACGCAGTATTTT.

The count of this clone is one. The J gene is TRBJ1-4, the V gene TRBV7-9, with D perhaps matching TRBD1 (5 bases). This CDR3 has 14 amino acids. Germline CDR1 reads SEHNR; CDR2 reads FQNEAQ (reference sequence). V lost 4 bases and J 3 bases, leaving 9 bases between the germline ends. Here the CDR3 DNA reads TGTGCCAGCAGCTCATCAGGGTCTAATGAAAAACTGTTTTTT. This translates into CASSSSGSNEKLFF.

CDR3 nucleotide sequence: TGCGCCAGCAGCTTGGACTCAACAGACAATTCACCCCTCCACTTT. It yields the protein CASSLDSTDNSPLHF. V usage is TRBV5-1 and J usage is TRBJ1-6; D is unresolved. The CDR3 covers 15 residues. CDR1 and CDR2 from the germline V gene are SGHRS and YFSETQ. The V end was cut by 0 bases, the J end by 7 bases, with 11 bases between.

Concerning this clone itself: Other DNA sequences in the sample encode the same CDR3. This rearrangement joins TRBV20-1 to TRBJ2-1; D gene uncertain. This CDR3 is built from 10 residues. CDR1 is DFQATT, CDR2 SNEGSKA, per germline (reference sequence). V gave up 3 bases and J gave up 5 bases, with 2 bases separating them. CDR3 DNA sequence: TGCAGTGCTAGCGACAATGAGCAGTTCTTC. Amino acid sequence: CSASDNEQFF.